The rows below give T cell receptor beta chains drawn from one sample of a study of shared clonotypes between healthy human individuals. This table comes from immunoSEQ multiplex PCR, and its TCRdb copy is limited to in-frame clones, with some not included. The sample has around 2.3 million clones, approximately 95% seen once. The specimen was naive CD4+ T cells sorted from blood. The receptor set was obtained from a man aged 18 to 30 in good health. Both conserved end residues are trimmed from each CDR3. Expanded clones get a size class; other rows say once, few or many, or leave the size out.

J gene,clone size,V gene,CDR3 protein
TRBJ2-5,once,TRBV4-1,ASSQWGRAETQY
TRBJ1-1,NA,TRBV5-4,ASSLGGKPNTEAF
TRBJ2-7,NA,TRBV6-1,ASKRIETDLYEQY
TRBJ2-7,once,TRBV6-5,ASSKLAGGYEQY
TRBJ1-2,NA,TRBV2,ASGGGEGSYGYT
TRBJ2-5,NA,TRBV5-1,ASTRTDQETQY
TRBJ1-2,NA,TRBV29-1,SVEEVGGVVYGYT
TRBJ2-1,NA,TRBV5-1,ASSLAGNHEQF
TRBJ1-5,NA,TRBV7-2,ASSLDRERPQH
TRBJ1-3,NA,TRBV2,ASSEVSGNTIY
TRBJ1-3,NA,TRBV5-6,ASSKRGLSGNTIY
TRBJ2-7,NA,TRBV18,ASSPPRSEQY
TRBJ2-7,NA,TRBV30,AWSDTGFGYEQY
TRBJ1-2,NA,TRBV5-1,ASSAQGSDGYT
TRBJ2-7,NA,TRBV6-5,ASSPGTGWKYEQY
TRBJ1-4,NA,TRBV4-1,ASSQGQGKGQEKLF
TRBJ2-3,NA,TRBV7-7,ASSPGLARTDTQY
TRBJ2-2,NA,TRBV6-6,ASRPVPRSTGELF
TRBJ1-2,NA,TRBV7-9,ASSILDGINYGYT
TRBJ2-5,NA,TRBV10-3,ATGTGEGETQY
TRBJ1-6,NA,TRBV5-4,ASSPDSSPLH
TRBJ1-5,NA,TRBV15,ATSRKVGGISNQPQH
TRBJ2-3,NA,TRBV5-1,ASSLTIGGGAQDTQY
TRBJ1-2,NA,TRBV7-9,ASSTVGANYGYT
TRBJ1-1,NA,TRBV28,ASSLRQTEAF
TRBJ2-5,NA,TRBV6-5,ASSYSNTETQY
TRBJ1-4,NA,TRBV5-1,ASSLAQVRTNEKLF
TRBJ1-2,NA,TRBV7-9,ASSLAGTPPNYGYT
TRBJ2-2,NA,TRBV2,ASKREQGTGELF
TRBJ2-1,NA,TRBV27,ASSSLSNEQF
TRBJ2-2,NA,TRBV5-1,ASSFPTGELF
TRBJ2-1,NA,TRBV10-3,AIMAGVGNEQF
TRBJ2-5,NA,TRBV18,ASSLGPQETQY
TRBJ2-1,NA,TRBV4-1,ASSPGLAGGNEQF
TRBJ2-3,NA,TRBV5-1,ASSLEALAGVADTQY
TRBJ1-1,NA,TRBV30,AWNQGRMNTEAF
TRBJ2-7,NA,TRBV15,ATSGGQGPSYEQY
TRBJ1-4,NA,TRBV5-6,ASSLAGTGGYEKLF
TRBJ1-2,NA,TRBV7-9,ASSPSRQGLNGYT
TRBJ1-6,NA,TRBV30,AWRKDSGGYSYNSPLH
TRBJ2-7,NA,TRBV5-1,ASSLGGESSYEQY
TRBJ2-3,NA,TRBV5-6,ASSLLDTQY
TRBJ1-6,few,TRBV6-5,ASSYSADLRPPLH
TRBJ2-7,NA,TRBV2,ASTLTGIDEQY
TRBJ2-5,NA,TRBV4-2,ASSHTSGGAPETQY
TRBJ2-2,NA,TRBV19,ASTIGTGVTGELF
TRBJ2-7,NA,TRBV11-2,ASSVGQGAFEQY
TRBJ1-2,NA,TRBV19,ASSSTGVYGYT
TRBJ2-3,NA,TRBV5-1,ASSLGAAGADADTQY
TRBJ2-7,NA,TRBV27,ASSRREGSYEQY
TRBJ2-3,NA,TRBV5-1,ASNIGPGTDTQY
TRBJ2-7,once,TRBV5-1,ASSLVPRDRAYEQY
TRBJ1-4,NA,TRBV30,ASEGATNEKLF